These T cell receptor beta chains were read from a single sample in a study of blood T cell repertoires in COVID-19. Some clones are missing from TCRdb's copy, which holds only in-frame ones; the method was immunoSEQ multiplex PCR. The table lists about 270,000 clones, roughly 86% of them singletons. Sequenced: peripheral blood. These TCRs come from a man aged 40-50 years with active or convalescent COVID-19. Both conserved end residues are part of each CDR3. The order of the fields is J gene, D gene, clone size, V gene, CDR3 protein, CDR3 DNA. The D gene is left open where the match is weak. Clone size is given for some rows only: seen once, a few or many times, or a class if the clone is expanded.

J: TRBJ2-6
D: NA
size: NA
V: TRBV27
CDR3: CASSRNWGGRLSSGANVLTF
DNA: TGTGCCAGCAGCCGCAATTGGGGGGGCCGCCTAAGCTCTGGGGCCAACGTCCTGACTTTC

J: TRBJ1-5
D: NA
size: NA
V: TRBV24-1
CDR3: CATSDSRRGNQPQHF
DNA: TGTGCCACCAGTGATTCGAGGAGGGGAAATCAGCCCCAGCATTTT

J: TRBJ2-7
D: NA
size: few
V: TRBV11-3
CDR3: CASSLGWANEQYF
DNA: TGTGCCAGCAGCTTAGGGTGGGCAAACGAGCAGTACTTC

J: TRBJ1-1
D: NA
size: once
V: TRBV14
CDR3: CASSQGYRDQWDTEAFF
DNA: TGTGCCAGCAGCCAAGGATACAGGGACCAATGGGACACTGAAGCTTTCTTT

J: TRBJ2-3
D: NA
size: many
V: TRBV27
CDR3: CASSMRKVFSTDTQYF
DNA: TGTGCCAGCTCGATGAGGAAAGTCTTTAGCACAGATACGCAGTATTTT

J: TRBJ2-3
D: NA
size: NA
V: TRBV24-1
CDR3: CATSDLVATTQYF
DNA: TGTGCCACCAGTGATTTAGTAGCTACTACGCAGTATTTT

J: TRBJ2-1
D: NA
size: NA
V: TRBV5-1
CDR3: CASSPVLSSYNEQFF
DNA: TGCGCCAGCAGCCCGGTCCTAAGCTCCTACAATGAGCAGTTCTTC

J: TRBJ2-1
D: TRBD2
size: few
V: TRBV7-2
CDR3: CASSLVRLAVYNEQFF
DNA: TGTGCCAGCAGCTTAGTCCGACTAGCGGTATACAATGAGCAGTTCTTC

J: TRBJ2-7
D: NA
size: NA
V: TRBV5-6
CDR3: CASSPGKTGPYYEQYF
DNA: TGTGCCAGCAGCCCTGGGAAGACAGGCCCGTACTACGAGCAGTACTTC

J: TRBJ1-4
D: TRBD1
size: NA
V: TRBV28
CDR3: CASSLNDRGGNEKLFF
DNA: TGTGCCAGCAGTTTAAACGACAGGGGAGGTAATGAAAAACTGTTTTTT

J: TRBJ1-1
D: NA
size: NA
V: TRBV5-1
CDR3: CASSLRRAGANTEAFF
DNA: TGCGCCAGCAGCTTGAGACGCGCGGGGGCGAACACTGAAGCTTTCTTT

J: TRBJ1-1
D: NA
size: NA
V: TRBV5-5
CDR3: CASSPTGRAEAFF
DNA: TGTGCCAGCAGCCCTACAGGGAGGGCTGAAGCTTTCTTT

J: TRBJ1-5
D: NA
size: NA
V: TRBV25-1
CDR3: CASSEAGGAFNQPQHF
DNA: TGTGCCAGCAGTGAGGCCGGGGGTGCCTTCAATCAGCCCCAGCATTTT

J: TRBJ2-3
D: NA
size: NA
V: TRBV5-4
CDR3: CASSLAAGDTDTQYF
DNA: TGTGCCAGCAGCTTGGCCGCAGGGGACACAGATACGCAGTATTTT

J: TRBJ2-4
D: TRBD1
size: NA
V: TRBV28
CDR3: CASSLGGTGGNIQYF
DNA: TGTGCCAGCAGTTTGGGGGGGACAGGGGGAAACATTCAGTACTTC

J: TRBJ2-7
D: TRBD1
size: NA
V: TRBV5-5
CDR3: CASSLAGQGTYEQYF
DNA: TGTGCCAGCAGCTTGGCCGGACAGGGCACCTACGAGCAGTACTTC

J: TRBJ2-2
D: NA
size: NA
V: TRBV11-2
CDR3: CASSLITGSTGELFF
DNA: TGTGCCAGCAGCTTAATTACAGGGAGCACCGGGGAGCTGTTTTTT